One sample yielded the 25 T cell receptor beta chains listed below, sequenced in a study of blood T cell repertoires in COVID-19. This table comes from immunoSEQ multiplex PCR, and its TCRdb copy is limited to in-frame clones, with some not included. The profile shows around 440,000 clones, around 88% of them singletons. Sequences were obtained from peripheral blood. These TCRs come from a woman aged 50 to 65 with COVID-19, enrolled during active disease.

This clone was detected only once. CDR3 in DNA: TGTGCCAGCAGTTCGGACAGGGGGGGAATACGGGAGACCCAGTACTTC. This sequence encodes CASSSDRGGIRETQYF. The chain carries TRBV28 and TRBJ2-5; 10 positions match TRBD1. CDR3 length: 16 residues. Germline CDR1 reads MDHEN; CDR2 reads SYDVKM. V lost 4 bases to trimming and J lost 5 bases; unmatched junction nucleotides: 10. Full variable domain (outside the CDR3, taken from reference TRBV28 and TRBJ2-5): DVKVTQSSRYLVKRTGEKVFLECVQDMDHENMFWYRQDPGLGLRLIYFSYDVKMKEKGDIPEGYSVSREKKERFSLILESASTNQTSMYLCASSSDRGGIRETQYFGPGTRLLVL.

This chain connects TRBV2 to TRBJ2-7, with D perhaps TRBD2 (6 bases). Germline CDR1 reads SNHLY; CDR2 reads FYNNEI. Trimming shortened V by 6 bases and J by 4 bases, and 22 bases separated the two germline ends. This CDR3 is built from 16 residues. The CDR3 coding sequence is TGTGCCAGCAGCGGGCCCAAGGAGGGAGTGGGGTACGAGCAGTACTTC. Protein: CASSGPKEGVGYEQYF.

The chain has TRBV12-5 and TRBJ1-1; no firm D call. V lost 7 bases, J lost 0 bases, and 9 bases lay in between. This CDR3 region has 13 residues. CDR1 is LGHNT and CDR2 is FRNRAP in the germline V gene. CDR3 coding DNA: TGTGCTAGTGCTCTCCAGATGAACACTGAAGCTTTCTTT. Residues: CASALQMNTEAFF.

The CDR3 region is CASSLASWSVQFF. The CDR3 coding sequence is TGTGCCAGCAGCTTAGCGTCCTGGTCGGTGCAGTTCTTC. The V and J genes are TRBV7-2 and TRBJ2-1; D gene unclear. The CDR3 length is 13 residues. The V end was cut by 0 bases, the J end by 12 bases, with 12 bases between. CDR1 is SGHTA and CDR2 is FQGNSA in the germline V gene.

The chain combines TRBV7-2 with TRBJ1-1, with 7 bases aligning to TRBD1. The germline gives CDR1 SGHTA, CDR2 FQGNSA. CDR3 size: 18 residues. J gave up 4 bases and V 1 base, and 15 bases lay outside the gene matches. CDR3 in amino acids: CASSLVYPGQSKGTEAFF. The CDR3 DNA follows: TGTGCCAGCAGCTTAGTCTACCCGGGACAGAGTAAAGGCACTGAAGCTTTCTTT.

The chain joins TRBV7-8 to TRBJ2-1; TRBD2 matches 8 bases. This CDR3 is built from 15 residues. The junction had 4 bases not matched to a gene; V was cut back by 5 bases and J by 1 base. In germline, CDR1 is SGHVS, CDR2 FQNEAQ. CDR3 loop: CASSAPGGSYNEQFF. In DNA form, the CDR3 reads TGTGCCAGCAGCGCTCCGGGGGGGTCCTACAATGAGCAGTTCTTC.

V and J are TRBV6-5 and TRBJ2-1; 8 nucleotides align to TRBD2. The ends lost 4 bases at V and 10 bases at J; junction bases unmatched: 6. This CDR3 spans 13 amino acids. Germline assignment: CDR1 MNHEY and CDR2 SVGAGI. Written as DNA, the CDR3 is TGTGCCAGCAGTTCCCAACGGGGGGGGGAGCAGTTCTTC. It yields the protein CASSSQRGGEQFF.

This chain uses TRBV7-9 with TRBJ1-2, with 7 nucleotides matching TRBD1. V shed 6 bases, J shed 2 bases, and the junction held 6 bases outside the gene matches. The CDR3 sequence is 14 residues long. Germline CDR1 is SEHNR and CDR2 is FQNEAQ (reference sequence). CDR3 in DNA: TGTGCCAGCAGTCAAAAGGACAGGAACTATGGCTACACCTTC. Its protein is CASSQKDRNYGYTF.

The rearrangement links TRBV19 to TRBJ1-2; 7 nucleotides line up with TRBD1. The germline gives CDR1 LNHDA, CDR2 SQIVND (reference sequence). CDR3 size: 17 residues. V shed 8 bases, J shed 8 bases, and the junction held 23 bases outside the gene matches. CDR3 in DNA: TGTGCCAGTGGGCCAAGGACAGGATGGGGAGTATTCGGGGGCTACACCTTC. Protein product: CASGPRTGWGVFGGYTF.

This chain links TRBV30 with TRBJ2-4, with D possibly matching TRBD1 (6 bases). Deletions cut 2 bases from V and 8 bases from J, with 13 bases between. Germline V gene lookup returns CDR1 GTSNPN and CDR2 SVGIG (reference sequence). The CDR3 contains 13 residues. CDR3 sequence: CAWSPSEGDIQYF. CDR3 DNA sequence: TGTGCCTGGAGTCCCTCCGAGGGGGACATTCAGTACTTC. Filled out from reference TRBV30 and TRBJ2-4, the complete variable domain reads SQTIHQWPATLVQPVGSPLSLECTVEGTSNPNLYWYRQAAGRGLQLLFYSVGIGQISSEVPQNLSASRPQDRQFILSSKKLLLSDSGFYLCAWSPSEGDIQYFGAGTRLSVL.

A few counts support this clone. The rearrangement links TRBV5-1 to TRBJ1-5; TRBD1 agrees at 8 bases. V lost 4 bases, J lost 5 bases, and 2 bases stayed unmatched. The CDR3 extends over 13 amino acids. Germline CDR1 SGHRS, CDR2 YFSETQ. CDR3 nucleotides: TGCGCCAGCAGCCTGACAGGGGATCAGCCCCAGCATTTT. Translating it yields CASSLTGDQPQHF.

This clone was seen a single time. The chain is built from TRBV12-3 or TRBV12-4 and TRBJ1-5; D is uncertain. The CDR3 totals 12 residues. Trimming stripped 8 bases from V and 3 bases from J, with 8 bases between. In nucleotides, the CDR3 is TGTGCCAGCGGAGGCTACAATCAGCCCCAGCATTTT. As protein: CASGGYNQPQHF.

To note about this clone: The DNA is left out, because the CDR3 cannot be placed on it with certainty; the CDR3 is given as TCRdb lists it. The chain is built from TRBV30 and TRBJ2-1; TRBD2 is taken as the D call from the table, unchecked against the DNA. Germline-derived CDR1 and CDR2 are GTSNPN and SVGIG (reference sequence). The CDR3 contains 14 residues when both ends are counted. The CDR3: CAWSGFAGGAVWFF.

This clone was picked up one time. This sequence joins TRBV24-1 and TRBJ1-1, with D unresolved. From germline, CDR1 is KGHDR and CDR2 SFDVKD. Trimming took off 4 bases at V and 1 base at J, with 9 bases between the two ends. This CDR3 region has 14 residues. The CDR3 DNA follows: TGTGCCACCAGTGACTCAACAGCGAACACTGAAGCTTTCTTT. Its protein is CATSDSTANTEAFF.

This chain connects TRBV19 to TRBJ1-1, with 8 bases matching TRBD1. Per the germline V gene, CDR1 is LNHDA and CDR2 is SQIVND (reference sequence). The J segment lost 5 bases and the V segment lost 7 bases, leaving 12 bases of the junction unmatched. This CDR3 is 15 amino acids long. The CDR3 coding sequence is TGTGCCAGTACCTACGACAGGGGTTGGAAAACTGAAGCTTTCTTT. It translates to CASTYDRGWKTEAFF.

This chain joins TRBV5-1 and TRBJ1-1, with 7 positions matching TRBD1. The V gene's germline CDR1 is SGHRS and CDR2 YFSETQ. The V and J ends lost 2 bases and 0 bases, in that order; junction bases with no gene match: 13. This CDR3 is built from 18 residues. Here the CDR3 reads CASSFWAGGASLNTEAFF. The CDR3 DNA follows: TGCGCCAGCAGCTTCTGGGCAGGGGGTGCCTCGTTGAACACTGAAGCTTTCTTT.

This clone was found once. The chain couples TRBV11-2 to TRBJ2-2; 11 bases map to TRBD2. In germline, CDR1 is SGHAT, CDR2 FQNNGV. The CDR3 contains 17 residues. The V segment lost 3 bases and the J segment 5 bases; nucleotides outside the gene matches: 8. The CDR3 bases are TGTGCCAGCAGCTTCAGTAGCGGGGGGGCCGAAACCGGGGAGCTGTTTTTT. Translation: CASSFSSGGAETGELFF.

The V call is TRBV5-6, the J call TRBJ2-5; 9 nucleotides align to TRBD1. The CDR3 extends over 14 amino acids. Germline CDR1 is SGHDT and CDR2 is YYEEEE. V gave up 4 bases and J gave up 5 bases; unmatched junction bases: 6. The CDR3 sequence: CASSRTGGQETQYF. In nucleotides, the CDR3 is TGTGCCAGCAGCCGTACAGGGGGCCAGGAGACCCAGTACTTC.

In its sample, this clone was seen once. The gene calls are TRBV7-9 and TRBJ2-4; 9 positions match TRBD1. Germline lookup yields CDR1 SEHNR and CDR2 FQNEAQ (reference sequence). J lost 9 bases, V lost 5 bases, and 11 bases had no gene match. The CDR3 contains 15 residues. Here the CDR3 DNA reads TGTGCCAGCAGCCTAACCGGGACAGGGTATAGCATTCAGTACTTC. It encodes CASSLTGTGYSIQYF.

V gene TRBV12-3 or TRBV12-4 combines with J gene TRBJ2-7, with D possibly TRBD1 on 6 matching bases. V lost 6 bases to trimming and J lost 2 bases, with 11 bases between them. The CDR3 is made up of 13 amino acids. The DNA of the CDR3 is TGTGCCAGCAGCAAGGGACAAACCTACGAGCAGTACTTC. Protein: CASSKGQTYEQYF.

This clone was counted only a few times. Here the CDR3 DNA reads TGTGCCAGCAGCCTTGACAGAGGACTAAACTATGGCTACACCTTC. It translates to CASSLDRGLNYGYTF. The rearrangement links TRBV5-4 to TRBJ1-2; tentatively, D is TRBD1 (5 bases). The CDR3 extends over 15 amino acids. V was clipped by 4 bases and J by 2 bases, with 15 bases between them. Germline CDR1 and CDR2: SGHNT and YYREEE (reference sequence). Using reference TRBV5-4 and TRBJ1-2 for the parts outside the CDR3, the full variable domain is ETGVTQSPTHLIKTRGQQVTLRCSSQSGHNTVSWYQQALGQGPQFIFQYYREEENGRGNFPPRFSGLQFPNYSSELNVNALELDDSALYLCASSLDRGLNYGYTFGSGTRLTVV.

The chain links TRBV7-8 to TRBJ1-1; 8 bases match TRBD1. Germline V gene data show CDR1 as SGHVS and CDR2 as FQNEAQ. The CDR3 spans 18 residues. With V trimmed by 5 bases and J by 4 bases, 18 bases remained unmatched. The DNA of the CDR3 is TGTGCCAGCAGCCTGATATCTTTCAGGGGGCTGAGGGGCACTGAAGCTTTCTTT. As protein: CASSLISFRGLRGTEAFF.

This clone was counted only a few times. The chain carries TRBV28 and TRBJ1-1; TRBD1 might be the D (5 bases). Trimming took off 6 bases at V and 8 bases at J, with 10 bases between the two ends. The CDR3 spans 11 residues. The germline CDR1 and CDR2 sequences are MDHEN and SYDVKM. CDR3 in DNA: TGTGCCAGCAGCCCCCAGGGAGAAGCTTTCTTT. The encoded protein is CASSPQGEAFF.

V and J are TRBV5-1 and TRBJ2-3; D gene ambiguous. The V end was cut by 0 bases, the J end by 2 bases, with 13 bases between. CDR1 is SGHRS and CDR2 is YFSETQ in the germline V gene. This CDR3 is 16 amino acids long. The CDR3, as DNA: TGCGCCAGCAGCTTGGGTCTTAATGAACTCACAGATACGCAGTATTTT. This sequence encodes CASSLGLNELTDTQYF.

The rearrangement links TRBV9 to TRBJ1-2; the D is unclear. The CDR3 has 14 amino acids. V was clipped by 1 base and J by 4 bases, with 11 bases between them. The germline gives CDR1 SGDLS, CDR2 YYNGEE. In DNA, the CDR3 is TGTGCCAGCAGCGTATATGAGGCCCGCTATGGCTACACCTTC. It specifies CASSVYEARYGYTF.